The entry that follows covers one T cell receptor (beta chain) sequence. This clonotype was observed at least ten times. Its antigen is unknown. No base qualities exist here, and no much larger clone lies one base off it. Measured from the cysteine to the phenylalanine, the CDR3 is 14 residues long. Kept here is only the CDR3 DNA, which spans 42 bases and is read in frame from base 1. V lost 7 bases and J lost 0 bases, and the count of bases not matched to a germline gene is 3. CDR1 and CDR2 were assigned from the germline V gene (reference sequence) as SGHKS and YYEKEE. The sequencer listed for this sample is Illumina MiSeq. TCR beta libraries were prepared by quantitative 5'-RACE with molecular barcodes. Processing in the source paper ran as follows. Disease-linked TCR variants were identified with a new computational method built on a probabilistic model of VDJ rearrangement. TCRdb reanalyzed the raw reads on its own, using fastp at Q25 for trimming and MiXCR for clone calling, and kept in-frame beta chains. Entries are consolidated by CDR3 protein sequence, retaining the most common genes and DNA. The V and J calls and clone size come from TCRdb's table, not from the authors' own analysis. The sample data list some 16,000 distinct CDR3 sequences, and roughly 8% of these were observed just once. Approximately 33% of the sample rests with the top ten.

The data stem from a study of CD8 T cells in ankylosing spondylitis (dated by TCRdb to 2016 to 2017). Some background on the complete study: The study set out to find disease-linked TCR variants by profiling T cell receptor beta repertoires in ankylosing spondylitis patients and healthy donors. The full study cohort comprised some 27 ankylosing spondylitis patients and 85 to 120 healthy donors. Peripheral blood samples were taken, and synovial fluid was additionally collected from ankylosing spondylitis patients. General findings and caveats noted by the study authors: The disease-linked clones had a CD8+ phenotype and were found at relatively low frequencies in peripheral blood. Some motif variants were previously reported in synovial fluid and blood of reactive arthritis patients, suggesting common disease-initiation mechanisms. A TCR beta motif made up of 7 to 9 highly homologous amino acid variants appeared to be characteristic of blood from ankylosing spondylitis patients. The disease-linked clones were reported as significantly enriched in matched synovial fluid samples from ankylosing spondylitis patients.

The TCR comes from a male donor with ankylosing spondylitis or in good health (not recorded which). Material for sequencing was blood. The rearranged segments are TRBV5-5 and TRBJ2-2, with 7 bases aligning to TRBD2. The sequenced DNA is TGTGCCAGCCGCGGGGGAACGAACACCGGGGAGCTGTTTTTT. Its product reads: CASRGGTNTGELFF.